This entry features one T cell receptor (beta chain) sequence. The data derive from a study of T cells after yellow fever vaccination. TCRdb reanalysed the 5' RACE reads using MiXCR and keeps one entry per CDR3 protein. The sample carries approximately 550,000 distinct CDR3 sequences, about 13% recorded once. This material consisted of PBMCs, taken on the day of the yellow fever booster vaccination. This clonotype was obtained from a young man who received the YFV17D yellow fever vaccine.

For the CDR3, the DNA is TGTGCCAGCAGCAAATTGCCGGAAGGCACTGAAGCTTTCTTT. Translated, it gives CASSKLPEGTEAFF. The gene calls are TRBV21-1 and TRBJ1-1. TRBV21-1 is a pseudogene. The CDR3 runs 14 residues.